Shown below are 19 T cell receptor beta chains from a single sample sequenced in a study of molecular identifiers for immune sequencing clone quantification. TCRdb re-called the PCR reads with MiXCR, one entry per CDR3 protein. Here the sample spans 90,000 or so distinct CDR3 sequences, around 27% being singletons. Source material: naive CD8+ T cells from blood, with Jurkat cell RNA spiked in. Noted subset: FACS-sorted CD8+CD4-CCR7+CD45RA+ naive T cells. These receptors were collected from a human donor in good health. Some libraries in this study had Jurkat cell RNA spiked in.

This clonotype was observed a handful of times. The genes are TRBV20-1 and TRBJ1-5, with D uncertain. CDR1 DFQATT and CDR2 SNEGSKA come from the germline V gene (reference sequence). V lost 6 bases, J lost 2 bases, and 14 bases lay in between. The CDR3 is made up of 14 amino acids. As DNA, the CDR3 is TGCAGTGCCAATACCGGGATTGGCAATCAGCCCCAGCATTTT. Residues: CSANTGIGNQPQHF.

This sequence joins TRBV2 and TRBJ2-7; no clear D. The germline V gene encodes CDR1 SNHLY and CDR2 FYNNEI. This CDR3 has 12 amino acids. Trimming removed 4 bases at V and 3 bases at J, with 7 bases between. The CDR3 DNA reads as TGTGCCAGCAGTGTGCAGGTCTACGAGCAGTACTTC. Its translation is CASSVQVYEQYF.

Concerning this clonotype itself: A single base separates this from a much larger clone, so it may be a read error. The rearrangement joins TRBV4-1 to TRBJ2-5, with D perhaps TRBD1 or TRBD2 (5 bases each). Germline assignment: CDR1 MGHRA and CDR2 YSYEKL. The CDR3 runs 12 residues. V was trimmed by 0 bases and J by 9 bases, leaving 8 bases between them. The CDR3 loop is CASSQDRGAQYF. As DNA, the CDR3 is TGCGCCAGCAGCCAAGATAGAGGGGCCCAGTACTTC.

This clonotype was counted at least ten times. This rearrangement joins TRBV4-3 to TRBJ2-7, with D unclear. CDR1 is LGHNA and CDR2 is YSLEER in the germline V gene. Trimming removed 1 base from V and 3 bases from J, with 10 bases in between. This CDR3 contains 14 residues. CDR3 nucleotides: TGCGCCAGCAGCCAAGCTGTCAGGAACTACGAGCAGTACTTC. The encoded protein is CASSQAVRNYEQYF.

Remarks on this clonotype: One end of the junction fails to match germline, which may point to a read error. V gene TRBV18 combines with J gene TRBJ1-2; D is uncertain. The CDR3 loop spans 15 amino acids. CDR1 and CDR2 from the germline V gene are KGHSH and LQKENI. Here the CDR3 DNA reads TGTGCCAGCTCCCTCGGGAGTCCAAACCTCTATAGCTACACCTTC. Its protein is CASSLGSPNLYSYTF.

This clonotype was seen at least ten times. CDR3 sequence (DNA): TGTGCCAGTACCGGCTTCGACAGGGCCCGTGTCGGGAATCATACAGATACGCAGTATTTT. Translated, it gives CASTGFDRARVGNHTDTQYF. The rearrangement uses TRBV19 and TRBJ2-3, with 7 bases fitting TRBD1. V was pared by 7 bases and J by 3 bases, with 25 bases of the junction left unmatched. Germline assignment: CDR1 LNHDA and CDR2 SQIVND (reference sequence). This CDR3 is 20 amino acids long.

This clonotype was counted a few times. V usage is TRBV6-5 and J usage is TRBJ2-3; TRBD1 matches at 7 bases. The CDR3 length is 20 residues. Germline lookup yields CDR1 MNHEY and CDR2 SVGAGI. Losses at the gene ends were 0 bases for V and 0 bases for J; bases not matched to a gene: 15. The DNA for the CDR3 is TGTGCCAGCAGTTACTCCCCCTACTTCACAGGGGAAAGTAGCACAGATACGCAGTATTTT. Protein: CASSYSPYFTGESSTDTQYF.

This clonotype showed up many times. The gene calls are TRBV12-3 or TRBV12-4 and TRBJ1-1; D is ambiguous. This CDR3 spans 12 amino acids. Trimming shortened V by 3 bases and J by 8 bases, and 10 bases separated the two germline ends. The CDR3, as DNA: TGTGCCAGCAGTTTTAAAAGTCAAGAAGCTTTCTTT. This translates into CASSFKSQEAFF.

This clonotype was detected only a few times. The chain carries TRBV5-5 and TRBJ2-1, with 12 bases lining up with TRBD2. The CDR3 is 17 amino acids. The J segment lost 0 bases and the V segment lost 4 bases, leaving 5 bases of the junction unmatched. CDR1 and CDR2 from the germline V gene are SGHKS and YYEKEE (reference sequence). The CDR3 sequence: CASSQGLAGSSYNEQFF. As DNA, the CDR3 is TGTGCCAGCAGCCAAGGACTAGCGGGATCCTCCTACAATGAGCAGTTCTTC.

In the case of this clonotype: This may arise from a read error, as a much more abundant clone is one base away. This chain uses TRBV12-3 or TRBV12-4 with TRBJ2-3; D not certain. V shed 1 base and J shed 0 bases, with 14 bases lying between them. The CDR3 runs 17 residues. The CDR3 is CASSLDSPSSSTDTQYF. CDR3 coding DNA: TGTGCCAGCAGTTTAGACAGTCCCTCCTCCAGCACAGATACGCAGTATTTT.

This clonotype was counted many times. This chain uses TRBV12-5 with TRBJ2-3, with D perhaps matching TRBD2 (6 bases). CDR1 is LGHNT and CDR2 is FRNRAP in the germline V gene. The V gene lost 4 bases and the J gene lost 3 bases, with 20 bases spanning the gap. The CDR3 covers 17 residues. CDR3 in amino acids: CASGSTLSGSGTDTQYF. The CDR3 bases are TGTGCTAGTGGTTCGACCCTTTCCGGGAGCGGGACAGATACGCAGTATTTT.

This clonotype appeared a few times. The gene calls are TRBV20-1 and TRBJ2-7; tentative D call: TRBD2 (5 bases). Germline values: CDR1 DFQATT, CDR2 SNEGSKA (reference sequence). Trimming stripped 1 base from V and 0 bases from J, with 10 bases between. The CDR3 consists of 14 residues. For the CDR3, the DNA is TGCAGTGCTAGAGGACTATTCAGCTCCTACGAGCAGTACTTC. Translation: CSARGLFSSYEQYF.

On this clonotype itself: A single base separates this from a much larger clone, so it may be a read error. This rearrangement joins TRBV20-1 to TRBJ1-4; D gene ambiguous. This CDR3 contains 14 residues. Germline CDR1 and CDR2: DFQATT and SNEGSKA (reference sequence). The CDR3 region has the DNA TGCAATGCTAAGATAGCCGACCCCCGGGTAAAACTGTTTTTT. Its protein product is CNAKIADPRVKLFF.

This clonotype has more than one count but fewer than ten. The chain carries TRBV29-1 and TRBJ2-7; 8 nucleotides agree with TRBD1. The CDR3 covers 14 residues. Trimming removed 5 bases from V and 2 bases from J; junction bases left unmatched: 8. Germline V gene sequence: CDR1 SQVTM, CDR2 ANQGSEA. The CDR3 protein is CSVLTGARAYEQYF. CDR3 DNA sequence: TGCAGCGTTTTGACAGGGGCCCGAGCCTACGAGCAGTACTTC.

V usage is TRBV19 and J usage is TRBJ1-5; D is unresolved. Trimming left V 8 bases short and J 0 bases short, with 20 bases between. Germline V gene data show CDR1 as LNHDA and CDR2 as SQIVND (reference sequence). The CDR3 spans 17 residues. CDR3 coding DNA: TGTGCCAGTGGCCCCTGGGAGGCAGAATATAGCAATCAGCCCCAGCATTTT. This translates into CASGPWEAEYSNQPQHF.

On this clonotype: It is unclear where the CDR3 begins or ends on the DNA, so no DNA is shown, and the CDR3 is as TCRdb lists it. The chain is built from TRBV27 and TRBJ1-3; the D call in the table, TRBD1, was not verified against the DNA. Both ends counted, the CDR3 spans 18 residues. Germline CDR1 is MNHEY and CDR2 is SMNVEV (reference sequence). CDR3 loop: CASSLWGPGTSSGNTIDF.

In its sample, this clonotype was seen many times. This chain connects TRBV6-2 or TRBV6-3 to TRBJ1-1; possibly TRBD1 for D (5 bases). CDR1 and CDR2 (germline): MNHEY, SVGEGT. V was clipped by 2 bases and J by 5 bases, with 15 bases between them. The CDR3 consists of 15 residues. CDR3 sequence reads: CASSYGAPVGTEAFF. CDR3 bases: TGTGCCAGCAGTTACGGGGCCCCGGTGGGAACTGAAGCTTTCTTT.

The J gene is TRBJ2-5, the V gene TRBV20-1; D is ambiguous. Trimming removed 0 bases at V and 4 bases at J, with 3 bases between. Per the germline V gene, CDR1 is DFQATT and CDR2 is SNEGSKA (reference sequence). The CDR3 length is 11 residues. The CDR3 region has the DNA TGCAGTGCTAGAGAGGTAGAGACCCAGTACTTC. Encoded protein: CSAREVETQYF.

This clonotype has a single count. Given a much more abundant clone one base away, this may be a read error. CDR3 sequence (DNA): TGTGCCAGCAGACTCTCAGACAGGGGATGGACCGGGGAGCTGTTTTTT. Translating gives CASRLSDRGWTGELFF. The chain combines TRBV28 with TRBJ2-2; 8 bases fit TRBD1. This CDR3 is built from 16 residues. V dropped 6 bases and J dropped 5; count of bases not matched to a gene: 11. Germline lookup yields CDR1 MDHEN and CDR2 SYDVKM.